This is a list of T cell receptor beta chains from one sample in a study of blood T cells in healthy people across ages. TCRdb independently ran MiXCR on the 5' RACE reads; one entry per CDR3 protein. The sample lists approximately 730,000 distinct CDR3 sequences; about 53% were seen once. Sequencing input: blood. All receptors come from a man older than 75 in good health. Each CDR3 is given with its conserved first and last residue. D genes are given only for firm matches. The size entry is marked missing in some rows and otherwise reads once, few, many or a size class.

V gene: TRBV27
D gene: TRBD2
clone size: .
J gene: TRBJ2-5
CDR3 protein: CAIPGLADKTNQETQYF
CDR3 DNA: TGTGCCATCCCGGGACTAGCGGATAAAACAAACCAAGAGACCCAGTACTTC

V gene: TRBV2
D gene: .
clone size: .
J gene: TRBJ1-2
CDR3 protein: CASSDRGENYGYTF
CDR3 DNA: TGTGCCAGCAGTGATAGGGGAGAGAACTATGGCTACACCTTC

V gene: TRBV7-3
D gene: .
clone size: few
J gene: TRBJ2-3
CDR3 protein: CASSLNSAGTGDTQYF
CDR3 DNA: TGTGCCAGCAGCTTAAATTCTGCGGGGACGGGGGATACGCAGTATTTT

V gene: TRBV20-1
D gene: TRBD2
clone size: .
J gene: TRBJ2-1
CDR3 protein: CSAAGLAGMSEQFF
CDR3 DNA: TGCAGTGCCGCGGGACTAGCGGGAATGAGCGAGCAGTTCTTC

V gene: TRBV27
D gene: .
clone size: .
J gene: TRBJ2-1
CDR3 protein: CASSTGVSYNEQFF
CDR3 DNA: TGTGCCAGCTCCACAGGTGTCTCCTACAATGAGCAGTTCTTC

V gene: TRBV27
D gene: .
clone size: few
J gene: TRBJ2-5
CDR3 protein: CASSFVGSQETQYF
CDR3 DNA: TGTGCCAGCAGTTTTGTGGGCAGTCAAGAGACCCAGTACTTC

V gene: TRBV27
D gene: TRBD2
clone size: .
J gene: TRBJ2-1
CDR3 protein: CASSPIQREGQNEQFF
CDR3 DNA: TGTGCCAGCAGTCCAATCCAGCGGGAGGGCCAAAATGAGCAGTTCTTC

V gene: TRBV29-1
D gene: .
clone size: .
J gene: TRBJ2-4
CDR3 protein: CSVDLGAKNIQYF
CDR3 DNA: TGCAGCGTTGATTTGGGGGCCAAAAACATTCAGTACTTC

V gene: TRBV4-1
D gene: TRBD2
clone size: few
J gene: TRBJ2-7
CDR3 protein: CASSQVAGGSYNEQYF
CDR3 DNA: TGCGCCAGCAGCCAGGTAGCGGGAGGCTCCTACAATGAGCAGTACTTC

V gene: TRBV15
D gene: .
clone size: .
J gene: TRBJ2-7
CDR3 protein: CATSRDRGILYEQYF
CDR3 DNA: TGTGCCACCAGCAGAGATCGGGGAATACTCTACGAGCAGTACTTC

V gene: TRBV28
D gene: TRBD2
clone size: .
J gene: TRBJ2-5
CDR3 protein: CASGTAGGETQYF
CDR3 DNA: TGTGCCAGCGGTACAGCGGGAGGAGAGACCCAGTACTTC

V gene: TRBV6-2/TRBV6-3
D gene: .
clone size: .
J gene: TRBJ1-2
CDR3 protein: CASSPLGRYDYTF
CDR3 DNA: TGTGCCAGCAGCCCACTCGGAAGGTATGACTACACCTTC

V gene: TRBV28
D gene: .
clone size: few
J gene: TRBJ2-3
CDR3 protein: CASSFQVGTDTQYF
CDR3 DNA: TGTGCCAGCAGTTTCCAGGTGGGCACAGATACGCAGTATTTT

V gene: TRBV4-1
D gene: .
clone size: .
J gene: TRBJ2-7
CDR3 protein: CASSQENRVLYEQYF
CDR3 DNA: TGCGCCAGCAGCCAAGAAAACAGGGTCCTCTACGAGCAGTACTTC

V gene: TRBV5-1
D gene: .
clone size: few
J gene: TRBJ2-3
CDR3 protein: CASSLGGQDRYAYF
CDR3 DNA: TGCGCCAGCAGCTTGGGGGGTCAGGACAGATACGCGTATTTT

V gene: TRBV14
D gene: .
clone size: .
J gene: TRBJ2-1
CDR3 protein: CASSQDKGVVVSNEQFF
CDR3 DNA: TGTGCCAGCAGCCAAGATAAGGGGGTTGTCGTAAGCAATGAGCAGTTCTTC

V gene: TRBV28
D gene: .
clone size: .
J gene: TRBJ2-7
CDR3 protein: CASIEGGSYEQYF
CDR3 DNA: TGTGCCAGCATAGAGGGGGGGTCCTACGAGCAGTACTTC

V gene: TRBV28
D gene: .
clone size: few
J gene: TRBJ2-7
CDR3 protein: CASSLLGGPTYEQYF
CDR3 DNA: TGTGCCAGCAGTCTCCTAGGGGGACCCACCTACGAGCAGTACTTC

V gene: TRBV24-1
D gene: .
clone size: .
J gene: TRBJ2-1
CDR3 protein: CATSDSAKEQFF
CDR3 DNA: TGTGCCACCAGTGATTCCGCCAAGGAGCAGTTCTTC

V gene: TRBV5-1
D gene: .
clone size: .
J gene: TRBJ2-3
CDR3 protein: CASSLEGSADTQYF
CDR3 DNA: TGCGCCAGCAGCTTGGAGGGCAGTGCAGATACGCAGTATTTT

V gene: TRBV5-1
D gene: .
clone size: few
J gene: TRBJ1-1
CDR3 protein: CASRLNTEAFF
CDR3 DNA: TGTGCCAGCAGGTTGAACACTGAAGCTTTCTTT

V gene: TRBV6-6
D gene: .
clone size: .
J gene: TRBJ1-1
CDR3 protein: CASSDHRATEAFF
CDR3 DNA: TGTGCCAGCAGTGACCACAGGGCGACTGAAGCTTTCTTT

V gene: TRBV14
D gene: TRBD2
clone size: .
J gene: TRBJ2-7
CDR3 protein: CASSRTSVYEQYF
CDR3 DNA: TGTGCCAGCAGCCGGACTAGCGTCTACGAGCAGTACTTC

V gene: TRBV12-3/TRBV12-4
D gene: TRBD2
clone size: few
J gene: TRBJ2-7
CDR3 protein: CASSPRGASGSYEQYF
CDR3 DNA: TGTGCCAGCAGCCCACGGGGGGCTAGCGGGAGCTACGAGCAGTACTTC

V gene: TRBV29-1
D gene: .
clone size: .
J gene: TRBJ2-1
CDR3 protein: CSATGQSPGEFF
CDR3 DNA: TGCAGCGCAACCGGACAGTCCCCCGGGGAGTTCTTC

V gene: TRBV25-1
D gene: TRBD1
clone size: .
J gene: TRBJ2-7
CDR3 protein: CASSGPGQGAFEQYF
CDR3 DNA: TGTGCCAGCAGTGGTCCTGGACAGGGGGCTTTCGAGCAGTACTTC

V gene: TRBV6-8
D gene: TRBD2
clone size: few
J gene: TRBJ2-1
CDR3 protein: CASKPGLAGDRTEQFF
CDR3 DNA: TGTGCCAGCAAGCCGGGACTAGCGGGAGATAGGACTGAGCAGTTCTTC

V gene: TRBV7-6
D gene: .
clone size: .
J gene: TRBJ2-7
CDR3 protein: CASSLDPGPHCEQYF
CDR3 DNA: TGTGCCAGCAGCTTAGATCCCGGACCACACTGCGAGCAGTACTTC

V gene: TRBV20-1
D gene: .
clone size: .
J gene: TRBJ2-7
CDR3 protein: CSASSSQGNEQYF
CDR3 DNA: TGCAGTGCTAGTAGCTCTCAGGGGAATGAGCAGTACTTC

V gene: TRBV7-2
D gene: TRBD1
clone size: .
J gene: TRBJ2-5
CDR3 protein: CASSWGDREAETQYF
CDR3 DNA: TGTGCCAGCAGCTGGGGGGACAGGGAAGCTGAGACCCAGTACTTC

V gene: TRBV7-9
D gene: TRBD1
clone size: .
J gene: TRBJ1-1
CDR3 protein: CASSFGRGGVGSTEAFF
CDR3 DNA: TGTGCCAGCAGCTTCGGTAGAGGGGGCGTTGGTAGCACTGAAGCTTTCTTT

V gene: TRBV6-1
D gene: TRBD2
clone size: .
J gene: TRBJ2-1
CDR3 protein: CASLQRGGLNEQFF
CDR3 DNA: TGTGCCAGCCTACAGCGGGGGGGCCTTAATGAGCAGTTCTTC

V gene: TRBV7-8
D gene: TRBD1
clone size: .
J gene: TRBJ2-5
CDR3 protein: CASSLGIATGGEGETQYF
CDR3 DNA: TGTGCCAGCAGCTTAGGAATCGCAACAGGGGGAGAAGGGGAGACCCAGTACTTC

V gene: TRBV6-2/TRBV6-3
D gene: .
clone size: .
J gene: TRBJ1-1
CDR3 protein: CASSYGGNAEAFF
CDR3 DNA: TGTGCCAGCAGTTACGGGGGGAACGCTGAAGCTTTCTTT

V gene: TRBV12-5
D gene: .
clone size: .
J gene: TRBJ2-5
CDR3 protein: CASGLGAGNFQETQYF
CDR3 DNA: TGTGCTAGTGGTTTGGGGGCAGGCAATTTCCAAGAGACCCAGTACTTC

V gene: TRBV24-1
D gene: .
clone size: few
J gene: TRBJ2-1
CDR3 protein: CATSDDKFEQFF
CDR3 DNA: TGTGCCACCAGTGACGACAAATTCGAGCAGTTCTTC

V gene: TRBV5-1
D gene: .
clone size: .
J gene: TRBJ2-2
CDR3 protein: CASSARQVDTGELFF
CDR3 DNA: TGCGCCAGCAGCGCAAGACAGGTCGACACCGGGGAGCTGTTTTTT

V gene: TRBV7-9
D gene: TRBD1
clone size: .
J gene: TRBJ2-1
CDR3 protein: CASSPEWTGVHNEQFF
CDR3 DNA: TGTGCCAGCAGCCCAGAGTGGACAGGGGTGCACAATGAGCAGTTCTTC

V gene: TRBV9
D gene: TRBD1
clone size: .
J gene: TRBJ1-4
CDR3 protein: CASSATGSSKLFF
CDR3 DNA: TGTGCCAGCAGCGCGACAGGGAGTAGCAAACTGTTTTTT

V gene: TRBV5-1
D gene: TRBD2
clone size: few
J gene: TRBJ2-1
CDR3 protein: CASGGGSLNEQFF
CDR3 DNA: TGCGCCAGCGGTGGCGGGAGTCTGAATGAGCAGTTCTTC